Sequencing of this T cell receptor (beta chain) was carried out in a study of PD-L1 blockade in urothelial cancer. Study observations and caveats: Lower pretreatment blood TCR clonality, under the median, predicted better survival, researchers reported.

The CDR3 covers 10 residues. V lost 8 bases and J 5 bases, leaving 4 bases between the germline ends. The method was immunoSEQ multiplex PCR; TCRdb's version includes in-frame clones alone and lacks a portion of them. Among tens of thousands of clones listed, approximately 84% were seen once. Notes on this clone: Its antigen is as yet unknown.

Sample time point: pretreatment peripheral blood. Sequenced material: PBMCs, taken around atezolizumab (anti-PD-L1) treatment. The J gene is TRBJ1-5, the V gene TRBV23-1; no reliable D call. TRBV23-1 qualifies as an ORF whose function is uncertain. The clonotype comes from a man aged 55 to 70 with urothelial cancer. CDR3 nucleotide sequence: TGCGCCAGCGGAGATCAGCCCCAGCATTTT. Translation: CASGDQPQHF.